This T cell receptor (beta chain) was profiled in a study of CD8 T cells in Susac syndrome. The germline V gene has CDR1 MNHEY and CDR2 SMNVEV (reference sequence). V gave up 2 bases and J gave up 7 bases; unmatched junction bases: 8. The CDR3 covers 15 residues. The RNA, roughly 0.5 to 1 ug, was put through reverse transcription using random hexamers. MiXCR, applied by TCRdb to the immunoSEQ multiplex PCR reads, yields one record per CDR3 protein. In the table there are about 180,000 distinct CDR3 sequences, nearly 97% of which are singletons. This clonotype originated in a human donor with multiple sclerosis. The specimen was CD4+ T cells from PBMCs. The J gene is TRBJ1-2, the V gene TRBV27, with 9 bases aligning to TRBD1. The CDR3 nucleotides are TGTGCCAGCAGTTTAGGGGGGACAGGGCGAGTTGGCTACACCTTC. Its translation is CASSLGGTGRVGYTF.